The entry that follows covers one T cell receptor beta chain sequence. Its target antigen remains unknown. It has no much larger one-base neighbor in the sample; base qualities were not kept. In the germline V gene (reference sequence), CDR1 corresponds to SEHNR and CDR2 to FQNEAQ. The CDR3 has 15 amino acids, counting the end cysteine and phenylalanine. Here the CDR3 DNA is all that survives: 45 bases in frame from base 1. V loses 5 bases at its end and J loses 2 bases; junction bases beyond the gene matches: 4. TCRbeta CDR3 regions were amplified from genomic DNA using the immunoSEQ Assay, a bias-controlled multiplex PCR. The source study handled its data this way. The number of nucleated cells in each sample was estimated by amplification of reference gene primers within the assay. To quantify the absolute abundance of each unique TCRbeta CDR3 rearrangement, sequence reads were collapsed and filtered. Productive Simpson clonality was computed per sample as the square root of Simpson's diversity index over productive rearrangements. TCRdb took over this immuneACCESS table, retaining in-frame rearrangements with V and J assigned. Such tables are incomplete; in checked studies, under half of the missing clones stem from an unresolved V gene, and the remainder is unexplained. D and trimming were read from the DNA, whereas the V and J calls and clone size are those reported in that table. For this sample the table gives roughly 110,000 clones, of which about 70% were detected only once. The top ten clones comprise roughly 0.86% of the sample.

Whole blood was collected in K2EDTA tubes by collaborating institutions according to the institutions' own protocols. For TCRbeta analysis, collaborators shipped samples as frozen whole blood, isolated PBMCs, or DNA extracted from either of those sample types. The entry originates in a study of blood T cell repertoires in COVID-19 (dated by TCRdb to the early 2020s). For context, the study as a whole: Samples covering the acute and convalescent phases of COVID-19 were provided by collaborators in the United States, Italy and Spain. The material from the prospective study consisted of cDNA or gDNA derived from T cells, B-cell-depleted T cells, or PBMCs. The dataset comprised deeply sampled blood TCRbeta repertoires from subjects exposed to, actively infected with, or recovered from COVID-19. The repertoires were released in a freely available public database meant as a resource for research on the immune response to SARS-CoV-2. The samples were drawn from two sources: the first 160 participants of the ongoing ImmuneRACE study, and approximately 1,300 subjects contributed by 6 global collaborators. Nearly every sample came with metadata listing a de-identified subject ID, COVID-19 status, age in years and sex. HLA class I and class II types, where available, came from metadata supplied by the sample provider rather than from assay-based typing.

Points the paper makes about the study in general: How much clinical and demographic metadata was included differed by source and by participant, and the metadata was provided uncurated.

The material sequenced was peripheral blood. The clonotype comes from a human donor with acute or convalescent COVID-19. The donor label of this sample is uncertain. The rearrangement joined TRBV7-9 to TRBJ1-3, and TRBD1 matches 9 of the central bases. The DNA sequence is TGTGCCAGCAGCCCGGACAGGGGACCTGGAAACACCATATATTTT. It translates to CASSPDRGPGNTIYF.